The rows below give T cell receptor beta chains drawn from one sample of a study of blood T cell repertoires in COVID-19. The method was immunoSEQ multiplex PCR; TCRdb's version includes in-frame clones alone and lacks a portion of them. This repertoire shows about 200,000 clones, roughly 85% found once; its top ten account for roughly 9.7%. The sequencing input was peripheral blood. Receptors originate from a human donor with active or convalescent COVID-19. The donor label of this sample is uncertain. The CDR3 runs from the conserved cysteine through the conserved F or W. A D gene is named only where the DNA matches it firmly. Not every row has a clone size; where given, it reads once, few, many or a size class.

>TRBV3-1/TRBV3-2|NA|TRBJ1-3|NA
TGTGCCAGCAGCCCCACACCTTCCTCTGGAAACACCATATATTTT
CASSPTPSSGNTIYF
>TRBV2|TRBD2|TRBJ2-1|NA
TGTGCCAGCACCGTACTAGCGGGGGACTACAATGAGCAGTTCTTC
CASTVLAGDYNEQFF
>TRBV3-1/TRBV3-2|NA|TRBJ2-5|NA
TGTGCCAGCAGCCCCTCGACAGCCCAAGAGACCCAGTACTTC
CASSPSTAQETQYF
>TRBV7-9|TRBD2|TRBJ2-1|few
TGTGCCAGCAGCCCTTTAGCGGGCTATTACAATGAGCAGTTCTTC
CASSPLAGYYNEQFF
>TRBV6-5|NA|TRBJ2-5|NA
TGTGCCAGCAGCGCACAGGGATTTGCAGAGACCCAGTACTTC
CASSAQGFAETQYF
>TRBV3-1/TRBV3-2|TRBD2|TRBJ2-1|NA
TGTGCCAGCCTAGCGGGCGGGAATGAGCAGTTCTTC
CASLAGGNEQFF
>TRBV10-2|NA|TRBJ2-5|NA
TGCGCCAGCAGTGGAACAGGACAAGAGACCCAGTACTTC
CASSGTGQETQYF
>TRBV4-2|TRBD2|TRBJ2-1|NA
TGTGCCAGCAGCCAAGATCAAGCGGGGTTCGAGCAGTTCTTC
CASSQDQAGFEQFF
>TRBV3-1/TRBV3-2|NA|TRBJ1-6|NA
TGTGCCAGCAGCCAAGGGACGGGGGATTATTCACCCCTCCACTTT
CASSQGTGDYSPLHF
>TRBV18|NA|TRBJ2-7|NA
TGTGCCAGCTCAACCACGGCTCAGGGTAGGTTCTCCTACGAGCAGTACTTC
CASSTTAQGRFSYEQYF
>TRBV9|NA|TRBJ2-1|NA
TGTGCCAGCAGCGTAGCCCCTGTGGAGGATTCCTACAATGAGCAGTTCTTC
CASSVAPVEDSYNEQFF
>TRBV5-1|NA|TRBJ2-3|NA
TGCGCCAGCAGCCCGGAGTGGACGGGGGATACGCAGTATTTT
CASSPEWTGDTQYF
>TRBV30|NA|TRBJ1-1|NA
TGTGCCTGGAGTCCCCGGGATGAAGCTTTCTTT
CAWSPRDEAFF
>TRBV11-2|NA|TRBJ2-7|NA
TGTGCCAGCAGGATGGACATAACGACCTACGAGCAGTACTTC
CASRMDITTYEQYF
>TRBV14|NA|TRBJ1-6|NA
TGTGCCAGCAGCCTGGGGGCCCCCAGGCATTCACCCCTCCACTTT
CASSLGAPRHSPLHF
>TRBV4-3|TRBD2|TRBJ2-7|NA
TGCGCCAGCAGCCAAGAGGTCGGACTAGCGGGGGCCGAGCAGTACTTC
CASSQEVGLAGAEQYF
>TRBV4-2|NA|TRBJ2-7|once
TGTGCCAGCAGCCAAGATCAATTCGAGCAGTACTTC
CASSQDQFEQYF
>TRBV18|NA|TRBJ2-1|once
TGTGCCAGCTCACCACTTCCGGCTAGCCCGACCAAATTGGAGCAGTTCTTC
CASSPLPASPTKLEQFF
>TRBV28|NA|TRBJ1-3|NA
TGTGCCAGCACCTCAGACACGGAAAGTACTGGAAACACCATATATTTT
CASTSDTESTGNTIYF
>TRBV7-2|NA|TRBJ2-1|NA
TGTGCCAGCAGCTTAGTTCGGGGCCGGGGGTTTTTTAATGAGCAGTTCTTC
CASSLVRGRGFFNEQFF
>TRBV7-2|NA|TRBJ1-1|NA
TGTGCCAGCAGCCAAACCCTCGGCAGGGTGAACACTGAAGCTTTCTTT
CASSQTLGRVNTEAFF
>TRBV7-3|TRBD1|TRBJ2-3|few
TGTGCCAGCAGCCTGACAGGGGGCCCAGATACGCAGTATTTT
CASSLTGGPDTQYF
>TRBV11-2|NA|TRBJ1-5|NA
TGTGCCAGCAGCCGCCAGCTGGGAGGAGTGAATCAGCCCCAGCATTTT
CASSRQLGGVNQPQHF
>TRBV11-3|TRBD2|TRBJ2-5|NA
TGTGCCAGCAGAGCAACTAGCGGACAAGAGACCCAGTACTTC
CASRATSGQETQYF
>TRBV7-9|NA|TRBJ2-2|NA
TGTGCCAGCAGCTTAGGCAGCGCGAACACCGGGGAGCTGTTTTTT
CASSLGSANTGELFF
>TRBV9|NA|TRBJ2-3|NA
TGTGCCAGCAGCGACTCCGTGGCAGATACGCAGTATTTT
CASSDSVADTQYF
>TRBV7-7|TRBD2|TRBJ2-3|NA
TGTGCTAGCAGCCTCAGAGGGGCTAGCGGGAGGAGATGCGGCACAGATACGCAGTATTTT
CASSLRGASGRRCGTDTQYF
>TRBV30|NA|TRBJ1-1|NA
TGTGCCTGGAATCGACAGCGAGGCACTGAAGCTTTCTTT
CAWNRQRGTEAFF
>TRBV7-9|NA|TRBJ1-2|NA
TGTGCCAGCAGCTTAGCTTCGCAGTACTACACCTTC
CASSLASQYYTF
>TRBV28|NA|TRBJ2-7|NA
TGTGCCAGCAGCTTCTCCTACGAGCAGTACTTC
CASSFSYEQYF
>TRBV7-2|TRBD2|TRBJ2-1|NA
TGTGCCAGCAGCGCCCTAGGGAGCGGGAGGGGGGGTGAGCAGTTCTTC
CASSALGSGRGGEQFF
>TRBV6-1|NA|TRBJ1-2|NA
TGTGCCAGCAGTGAAATGGGCACATCCTATGGCTACACCTTC
CASSEMGTSYGYTF
>TRBV7-9|NA|TRBJ2-1|NA
TGTGCCAGCAGCTTTGGCGTAGGGGACAATGAGCAGTTCTTC
CASSFGVGDNEQFF
>TRBV4-1|TRBD2|TRBJ2-7|once
TGCGCCAGCAGCCATGGTCCGACTAGCGGGAGTTTCAACGAGCAGTACTTC
CASSHGPTSGSFNEQYF
>TRBV19|NA|TRBJ1-2|NA
TGTGCCAGTAGTATGGGTGTAAGGGGAAGGGATGGCTACACCTTC
CASSMGVRGRDGYTF
>TRBV14|TRBD2|TRBJ2-1|NA
TGTGCCAGCAGCCAAGTACGAACTAGCGGGGGGGACAATGAGCAGTTCTTC
CASSQVRTSGGDNEQFF
>TRBV19|NA|TRBJ1-5|NA
TGTGCCAGTACCAGGACTCTCTGGGCTCAGCCCCAGCATTTT
CASTRTLWAQPQHF
>TRBV28|NA|TRBJ2-2|NA
TGTGCCACCCTGAGGATACAGAACACCGGGGAGCTGTTTTTT
CATLRIQNTGELFF
>TRBV9|TRBD1|TRBJ2-2|NA
TGTGCCAGCAGCGTAGAACGGTTGGCAGGGGGCTTTAACACCGGGGAGCTGTTTTTT
CASSVERLAGGFNTGELFF
>TRBV19|NA|TRBJ1-6|NA
TGTGCCAGTAGTTCGACAGCTTCCAAGGGGTCACCCCTCCACTTT
CASSSTASKGSPLHF
>TRBV4-2|TRBD2|TRBJ2-1|NA
TGTGCCAGCAGCCAAGACGCGGGAGCTTCCTCCTACAATGAGCAGTTCTTC
CASSQDAGASSYNEQFF
>TRBV9|TRBD2|TRBJ2-2|NA
TGTGCCAGCAGCGTAGCTTCGGGGGGGCTGGCCGGGGAGCTGTTTTTT
CASSVASGGLAGELFF
>TRBV7-2|TRBD1|TRBJ1-3|NA
TGTGCCAGCAGCTTAGCCCGACAGGGAACGGGAAACACCATATATTTT
CASSLARQGTGNTIYF
>TRBV27|TRBD2|TRBJ2-7|NA
TGTGCCAGCAGTTTGCTAGCGGGGTCTAACTACGAGCAGTACTTC
CASSLLAGSNYEQYF
>TRBV2|TRBD2|TRBJ2-5|NA
TGTGCCAGCAGGGAGACTAGCGCGCAAGAGACCCAGTACTTC
CASRETSAQETQYF
>TRBV10-1|NA|TRBJ2-5|NA
TGCGCCAGCAGTGAGTCGACTAGGGAGACCCAGTACTTC
CASSESTRETQYF
>TRBV7-2|NA|TRBJ1-2|few
TGTGCCAGCAGCTTAGCGGCGGGACGGTATATCGTGGAAGGCTACACCTTC
CASSLAAGRYIVEGYTF
>TRBV7-9|TRBD2|TRBJ2-1|NA
TGTGCCAGCAGAGACGGGTGGCGGGAGCTCCGCTACAATGAGCAGTTCTTC
CASRDGWRELRYNEQFF
>TRBV7-9|NA|TRBJ1-4|NA
TGTGCCAGCAGCCCCGAGGCAGCCCTAGGAGAAAAACTGTTTTTT
CASSPEAALGEKLFF